This T cell receptor (beta chain) was found in a study of shared clonotypes between healthy human individuals. Assay used: immunoSEQ multiplex PCR; TCRdb lists only in-frame clones, some missing. Here the sample spans over a million clones, around 97% being singletons. Germline CDR1 is SGHTA and CDR2 is FQGNSA. The germline V and J ends were trimmed by 1 base and 1 base, with 10 bases remaining between them. This CDR3 contains 15 residues. Turning to this clone: Its specificity is not known.

Study-wide findings and caveats: Blood alone was sampled, and tissue repertoires likely differ. Though the depth was large, rarefaction showed that sorted-subset sequencing was incomplete.

The chain links TRBV7-2 to TRBJ1-1; D gene uncertain. Sequenced material: naive CD4+ T cells sorted from blood. Subset indicated: CD45RA+ positively selected. The TCR comes from a man aged 25 to 40 in good health. The CDR3 reads CASSLDYPENTEAFF. CDR3 DNA: TGTGCCAGCAGCTTAGATTACCCCGAGAACACTGAAGCTTTCTTT. The full variable domain, completed using reference TRBV7-2 and TRBJ1-1, is GAGVSQSPSNKVTEKGKDVELRCDPISGHTALYWYRQSLGQGLEFLIYFQGNSAPDKSGLPSDRFSAERTGGSVSTLTIQRTQQEDSAVYLCASSLDYPENTEAFFGQGTRLTVV.